The clone carrying this TCR beta chain was observed a single time. The antigen is unknown. V was shortened by 6 bases and J by 6 bases, with 18 bases between the two germline ends. The germline V gene encodes CDR1 SNHLY and CDR2 FYNNEI. The CDR3 has 14 amino acids. This sample is part of a study of T cell responses to AZD1222 COVID-19 vaccine. General study points: At baseline, just five or six AZD1222 recipients tested seropositive.

Sequencing used immunoSEQ multiplex PCR; TCRdb keeps in-frame clones, though not all of them. The repertoire consists of approximately 150,000 clones, with around 90% occurring once and the leading ten covering approximately 4.8%. The source of this sequence is an adult in good health. The sequencing used peripheral blood, collected on day 0 of AZD1222 vaccination. The V and J genes are TRBV2 and TRBJ2-7, with D possibly being TRBD1 or TRBD2 (5 bases each). Written as DNA, the CDR3 is TGTGCCAGCAGCTCGGGACGGACAAGGCCCGAGCAGTACTTC. Encoded protein: CASSSGRTRPEQYF.